This TCR beta chain was documented in a study of cytomegalovirus exposure and HLA in healthy donors. In the case of this clone: Its antigen is not identified.

In the PCR, 60 Vbeta and 13 Jbeta primers were used. Assay used: immunoSEQ multiplex PCR; TCRdb lists only in-frame clones, some missing. Of more than 110,000 clones in the sample, approximately 80% were seen once. Study results and caveats: A later analysis reported that several of the most significant clusters appeared to be linked to common viral pathogens, among them Epstein-Barr virus. What was likely a sequencing artifact was a cluster of highly shared sequence variants. Reportedly, fewer N-insertions than the approximately 610-donor mean appeared in an Asian-associated ancestry cluster in a later analysis.

The germline V gene encodes CDR1 MGHRA and CDR2 YSYEKL. The ends lost 0 bases at V and 3 bases at J; junction bases unmatched: 3. This CDR3 is built from 15 residues. Source material: PBMCs. The rearrangement links TRBV4-1 to TRBJ2-7, with 9 bases aligning to TRBD2. The clonotype originates from a male donor in good health and CMV-seronegative. The CDR3 DNA is TGCGCCAGCAGCCAAGATCTAGCGGGGTACTACGAGCAGTACTTC. This gives the protein CASSQDLAGYYEQYF.